The present entry profiles one T cell receptor beta chain with its context. The data belong to a study of blood T cell repertoires in COVID-19. TCRdb's copy holds only in-frame clones and misses some; the assay was immunoSEQ multiplex PCR. The sample comprises approximately 45,000 clones, around nine tenths of which are singletons, and 14% rests with the top ten. This TCR derives from a human donor in a cohort sampled during active COVID-19. The specimen sequenced was peripheral blood.

The CDR3 DNA reads TGTGCCAGCAGCTTAGTTGTCACAGAGAACACTGAAGCTTTCTTT. Its translation is CASSLVVTENTEAFF. The J gene is TRBJ1-1, the V gene TRBV7-2; D gene ambiguous. The CDR3 spans 15 residues. Trimming pared 1 base from V and 1 base from J, leaving 10 bases between. CDR1 SGHTA and CDR2 FQGNSA come from the germline V gene.